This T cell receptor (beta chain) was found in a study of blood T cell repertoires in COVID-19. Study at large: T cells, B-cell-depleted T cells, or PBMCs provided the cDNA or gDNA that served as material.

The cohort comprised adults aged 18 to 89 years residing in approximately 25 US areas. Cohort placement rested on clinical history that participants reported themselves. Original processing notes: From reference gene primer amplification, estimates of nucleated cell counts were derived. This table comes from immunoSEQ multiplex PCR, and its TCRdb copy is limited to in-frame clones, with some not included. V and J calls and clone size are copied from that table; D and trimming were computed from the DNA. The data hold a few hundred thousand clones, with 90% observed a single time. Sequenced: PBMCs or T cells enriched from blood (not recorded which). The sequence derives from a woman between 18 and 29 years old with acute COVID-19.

DNA of the CDR3: TGTGCCAGCACCAACGGGGGGGCCAGCACCTCCTCTGGAAACACCATATATTTT. This codes for CASTNGGASTSSGNTIYF. The chain couples TRBV5-4 to TRBJ1-3, with D possibly being TRBD1 (6 bases). Per germline, CDR1 SGHNT and CDR2 YYREEE (reference sequence). V lost 6 bases and J 0 bases, leaving 22 bases between the germline ends. The CDR3 spans 18 residues.